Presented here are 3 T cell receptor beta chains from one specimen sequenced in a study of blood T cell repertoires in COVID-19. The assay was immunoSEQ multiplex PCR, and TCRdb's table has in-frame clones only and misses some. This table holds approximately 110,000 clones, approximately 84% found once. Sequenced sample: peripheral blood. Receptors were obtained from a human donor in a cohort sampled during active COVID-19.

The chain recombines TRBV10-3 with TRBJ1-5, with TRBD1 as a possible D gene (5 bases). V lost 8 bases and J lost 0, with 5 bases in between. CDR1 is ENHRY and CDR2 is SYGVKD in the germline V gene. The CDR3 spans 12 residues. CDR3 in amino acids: CAIQGSNQPQHF. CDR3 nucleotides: TGTGCCATCCAGGGTAGCAATCAGCCCCAGCATTTT.

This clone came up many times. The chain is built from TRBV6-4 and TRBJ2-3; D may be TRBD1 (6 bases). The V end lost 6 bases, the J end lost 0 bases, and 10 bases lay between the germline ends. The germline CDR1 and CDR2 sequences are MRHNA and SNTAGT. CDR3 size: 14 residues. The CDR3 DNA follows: TGTGCCAGCAGCTTGACAGGTAGCACAGATACGCAGTATTTT. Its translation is CASSLTGSTDTQYF.

The CDR3 sequence: CASSPLAGAADTQYF. As DNA, the CDR3 is TGTGCCAGCAGCCCGCTAGCGGGAGCAGCAGATACGCAGTATTTT. The chain uses TRBV7-3 and TRBJ2-3; 10 bases line up with TRBD2. CDR3 length: 15 amino acids. CDR1 is SGHTA and CDR2 is FQGTGA in the germline V gene. With V trimmed by 5 bases and J by 4 bases, 6 bases remained unmatched.